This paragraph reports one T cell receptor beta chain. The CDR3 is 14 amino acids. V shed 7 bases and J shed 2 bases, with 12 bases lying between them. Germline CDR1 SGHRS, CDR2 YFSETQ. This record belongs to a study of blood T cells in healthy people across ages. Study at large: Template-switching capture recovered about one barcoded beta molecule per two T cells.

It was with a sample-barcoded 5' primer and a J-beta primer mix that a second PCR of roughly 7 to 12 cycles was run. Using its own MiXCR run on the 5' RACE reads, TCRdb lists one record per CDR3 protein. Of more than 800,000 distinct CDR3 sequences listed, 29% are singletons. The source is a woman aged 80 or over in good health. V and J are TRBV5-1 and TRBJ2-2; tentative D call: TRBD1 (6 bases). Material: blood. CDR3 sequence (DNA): TGCGCCAGCGGCGGACAGAGAAACACCGGGGAGCTGTTTTTT. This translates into CASGGQRNTGELFF.